The clone carrying this T cell receptor beta chain came up many times. The antigen remains undetermined. Scientists made TCR beta libraries using quantitative 5'-RACE with molecular barcodes. TCRdb passed the 5' RACE reads through MiXCR, listing each CDR3 protein once. The sample has under 200,000 distinct CDR3 sequences; roughly 12% are singletons. This record belongs to a study of CD8 T cells in ankylosing spondylitis. The CDR3 totals 15 residues. CDR1 is SGHTA and CDR2 is FQGNSA in the germline V gene. The V and J ends lost 3 bases and 0 bases, in that order; junction bases with no gene match: 2. Findings of the study overall: Disease-linked clones displayed a CD8+ phenotype and appeared relatively rarely in peripheral blood. Among TCR beta sequences, a motif of several highly homologous variants appeared characteristic of ankylosing spondylitis blood. Significantly higher representation of disease-linked clones was reported for matched ankylosing spondylitis synovial fluid.

This receptor was taken from a male donor with ankylosing spondylitis or in good health (not recorded which). Sequenced sample: blood, either unsorted or a sorted T cell fraction (not recorded which). The gene calls are TRBV7-2 and TRBJ2-1; TRBD2 matches 7 bases. CDR3 sequence: CASSFTGGSYNEQFF. CDR3 coding DNA: TGTGCCAGCAGCTTTACGGGAGGCTCCTACAATGAGCAGTTCTTC.